The rows below give T cell receptor beta chains drawn from one sample of a study of blood T cell repertoires in COVID-19. Sequencing used immunoSEQ multiplex PCR; TCRdb keeps in-frame clones, though not all of them. The table shows roughly 220,000 clones, with just over 85% occurring only once. Source material: PBMCs or T cells enriched from blood (not recorded which). These receptors were obtained from a woman aged 35 to 49 with acute COVID-19. Both conserved end residues are part of each CDR3. The D gene is left open where the match is weak. Size is omitted from some rows. Given values are once, few, many or a class for expanded clones.

d_call: TRBD2
clone_size: .
v_call: TRBV6-4
j_call: TRBJ2-1
cdr3_aa: CASSDSAGGYNEQFF
cdr3_nt: TGTGCCAGCAGTGACTCAGCGGGAGGCTACAATGAGCAGTTCTTC

d_call: TRBD1
clone_size: .
v_call: TRBV7-2
j_call: TRBJ1-1
cdr3_aa: CASSLNTGGPTEAFF
cdr3_nt: TGTGCCAGCAGCTTAAATACAGGGGGGCCCACTGAAGCTTTCTTT

d_call: .
clone_size: .
v_call: TRBV9
j_call: TRBJ2-4
cdr3_aa: CASSASLAKNIQYF
cdr3_nt: TGTGCCAGCAGCGCCAGTCTAGCCAAAAACATTCAGTACTTC

d_call: .
clone_size: .
v_call: TRBV28
j_call: TRBJ2-7
cdr3_aa: CASSPVRVGYEQYF
cdr3_nt: TGTGCCAGCAGTCCCGTCAGGGTGGGCTACGAGCAGTACTTC

d_call: TRBD2
clone_size: .
v_call: TRBV4-2
j_call: TRBJ2-7
cdr3_aa: CASSQVTSGKSSSYEQYF
cdr3_nt: TGTGCCAGCAGCCAAGTTACTAGCGGTAAATCCAGCTCCTACGAGCAGTACTTC

d_call: TRBD1
clone_size: .
v_call: TRBV15
j_call: TRBJ1-1
cdr3_aa: CATSRPGQLNTEAFF
cdr3_nt: TGTGCCACCAGCAGACCGGGACAGTTGAACACTGAAGCTTTCTTT

d_call: .
clone_size: .
v_call: TRBV7-9
j_call: TRBJ2-1
cdr3_aa: CASSPRRGPSSYNEQFF
cdr3_nt: TGTGCCAGCAGCCCTAGGAGGGGACCGAGCTCCTACAATGAGCAGTTCTTC

d_call: .
clone_size: .
v_call: TRBV27
j_call: TRBJ1-1
cdr3_aa: CASSLSGTMFRGTEAFF
cdr3_nt: TGTGCCAGCAGTTTATCGGGGACAATGTTTAGGGGCACTGAAGCTTTCTTT

d_call: TRBD2
clone_size: .
v_call: TRBV7-2
j_call: TRBJ2-7
cdr3_aa: CASSWPSSGTGEQYF
cdr3_nt: TGTGCCAGCAGCTGGCCCTCTAGCGGGACGGGCGAGCAGTACTTC

d_call: TRBD1
clone_size: .
v_call: TRBV29-1
j_call: TRBJ2-1
cdr3_aa: CSAGGPSRHNEQFF
cdr3_nt: TGCAGCGCAGGGGGCCCAAGCCGCCACAATGAGCAGTTCTTC

d_call: .
clone_size: .
v_call: TRBV6-1
j_call: TRBJ1-5
cdr3_aa: CASSEKGQIGNQPQHF
cdr3_nt: TGTGCCAGCAGTGAAAAGGGGCAGATTGGCAATCAGCCCCAGCATTTT

d_call: TRBD1
clone_size: .
v_call: TRBV2
j_call: TRBJ2-3
cdr3_aa: CASSRQGAGSTDTQYF
cdr3_nt: TGTGCCAGCAGTCGACAGGGGGCGGGTAGCACAGATACGCAGTATTTT

d_call: .
clone_size: .
v_call: TRBV12-3/TRBV12-4
j_call: TRBJ1-2
cdr3_aa: CASSLAGGDGYTF
cdr3_nt: TGTGCCAGCAGTTTAGCGGGAGGAGATGGCTACACCTTC

d_call: TRBD1
clone_size: .
v_call: TRBV4-1
j_call: TRBJ2-7
cdr3_aa: CASSQWDRASEQYF
cdr3_nt: TGCGCCAGCAGCCAATGGGACAGGGCGAGCGAGCAGTACTTC

d_call: .
clone_size: .
v_call: TRBV11-2
j_call: TRBJ2-7
cdr3_aa: CASSPLRRGYEQYF
cdr3_nt: TGTGCCAGCAGCCCCTTACGGCGGGGATACGAGCAGTACTTC

d_call: .
clone_size: few
v_call: TRBV3-1/TRBV3-2
j_call: TRBJ1-1
cdr3_aa: CASSPADSLNTEAFF
cdr3_nt: TGTGCCAGCAGCCCAGCCGACAGCCTGAACACTGAAGCTTTCTTT

d_call: TRBD1
clone_size: .
v_call: TRBV19
j_call: TRBJ2-7
cdr3_aa: CASSIRDRVYEQYF
cdr3_nt: TGTGCCAGTAGTATACGGGACAGGGTCTACGAGCAGTACTTC

d_call: .
clone_size: .
v_call: TRBV30
j_call: TRBJ2-3
cdr3_aa: CAWALGGSTDTQYF
cdr3_nt: TGTGCCTGGGCCCTGGGCGGGAGCACAGATACGCAGTATTTT